The 25 T cell receptor beta chains given below trace back to one sample, sequenced in a study of OX40 agonist ivuxolimab in advanced cancers. TCRdb's table, derived via immunoSEQ multiplex PCR, lists solely in-frame clones and lacks some. The sample consists of more than 95,000 clones, approximately 90% of them appearing once. The sequencing here drew on CD4+ or CD8+ T cells sorted from blood, taken in a trial of the OX40 agonist ivuxolimab. Receptors were obtained from an adult with an advanced solid tumor such as melanoma, head and neck, liver or kidney cancer.

The V and J genes are TRBV5-1 and TRBJ1-5; no clear D. The CDR3 covers 13 residues. Germline V gives CDR1 SGHRS, CDR2 YFSETQ. V lost 0 bases, J lost 5 bases, and 6 bases lay in between. CDR3 sequence: CASSLGLDQPQHF. DNA for the CDR3: TGCGCCAGCAGCTTGGGTCTGGATCAGCCCCAGCATTTT.

The genes are TRBV5-1 and TRBJ1-1; maybe TRBD1 (6 bases). V lost 0 bases, J lost 4 bases, and 10 bases lay in between. CDR3 length: 14 residues. The germline gives CDR1 SGHRS, CDR2 YFSETQ. The CDR3 DNA reads as TGCGCCAGCAGCTTGGCGGGGGCGCGCACTGAAGCTTTCTTT. Amino acid sequence: CASSLAGARTEAFF.

The chain is built from TRBV28 and TRBJ1-2, with D unresolved. The germline V gene encodes CDR1 MDHEN and CDR2 SYDVKM. The CDR3 is 15 amino acids. With 7 bases removed from V and 1 base from J, the gap between germline ends came to 16 bases. Here the CDR3 DNA reads TGTGCCAGCAATTCAGGACCGTTGCGTAACTATGGCTACACCTTC. Its translation: CASNSGPLRNYGYTF.

This clone was counted a few times. Other DNA variants within this sample encode the same CDR3. The chain employs TRBV5-1 and TRBJ1-1, with D unclear. This CDR3 is built from 13 residues. Trimming took off 0 bases at V and 2 bases at J, with 5 bases between the two ends. Germline V gene lookup returns CDR1 SGHRS and CDR2 YFSETQ. This CDR3 reads CASSLVSNTEAFF. As DNA, the CDR3 is TGCGCCAGCAGCTTGGTTTCCAACACTGAAGCTTTCTTT. The variable domain in full, with the rest retrieved from reference TRBV5-1 and TRBJ1-1, is KAGVTQTPRYLIKTRGQQVTLSCSPISGHRSVSWYQQTPGQGLQFLFEYFSETQRNKGNFPGRFSGRQFSNSRSEMNVSTLELGDSALYLCASSLVSNTEAFFGQGTRLTVV.

This chain links TRBV11-2 with TRBJ2-7; TRBD1 aligns across 7 bases. Germline V CDR1 and CDR2: SGHAT, FQNNGV. The CDR3 spans 15 residues. J was trimmed by 4 bases and V by 6 bases; bases with no gene match: 12. DNA of the CDR3: TGTGCCAGCAGGTCCTTAAGAGACAGGGTGTACGAGCAGTACTTC. This sequence encodes CASRSLRDRVYEQYF.

The rearrangement joins TRBV7-9 to TRBJ2-1; no clear D. V was trimmed by 1 base and J by 10 bases, leaving 14 bases between them. This CDR3 region has 14 residues. The germline CDR1 and CDR2 sequences are SEHNR and FQNEAQ (reference sequence). The DNA of the CDR3 is TGTGCCAGCAGCTTAGTAAATGGGCGCGGAGAGCAGTTCTTC. Translation gives CASSLVNGRGEQFF. Full variable domain (remainder filled in from reference TRBV7-9 and TRBJ2-1): DTGVSQNPRHKITKRGQNVTFRCDPISEHNRLYWYRQTLGQGPEFLTYFQNEAQLEKSRLLSDRFSAERPKGSFSTLEIQRTEQGDSAMYLCASSLVNGRGEQFFGPGTRLTVL.

The CDR3 region has the DNA TGTGCCAGCAGTTTAGTTCTCTCGGGGGGGATAGAGACCCAGTACTTC. It specifies CASSLVLSGGIETQYF. The genes are TRBV27 and TRBJ2-5, with TRBD2 matching 8 bases. This CDR3 is built from 16 residues. V lost 2 bases to trimming and J lost 4 bases; unmatched junction nucleotides: 9. The germline gives CDR1 MNHEY, CDR2 SMNVEV (reference sequence).

The V gene is TRBV30, the J gene TRBJ1-1, with no clear D. This CDR3 spans 12 amino acids. Per germline, CDR1 GTSNPN and CDR2 SVGIG (reference sequence). The germline V and J ends were trimmed by 0 bases and 5 bases, with 7 bases remaining between them. In DNA, the CDR3 is TGTGCCTGGAGTGTAAATCCGACTGAAGCTTTCTTT. It is translated as CAWSVNPTEAFF.

The chain links TRBV28 to TRBJ1-2; 7 bases map to TRBD1. CDR3 length: 15 amino acids. From germline, CDR1 is MDHEN and CDR2 SYDVKM. With V trimmed by 5 bases and J by 2 bases, 8 bases remained unmatched. CDR3 residues: CASSLGTAPNYGYTF. The CDR3 DNA sequence: TGTGCCAGCAGTCTCGGGACAGCCCCGAACTATGGCTACACCTTC.

V gene TRBV6-6 combines with J gene TRBJ2-7; 9 positions agree with TRBD1. In germline, CDR1 is MNHNY, CDR2 SVGAGI (reference sequence). The CDR3 has 15 amino acids. Trimming cost V 4 bases and J 2 bases; bases outside gene matches: 6. In nucleotides, the CDR3 is TGTGCCAGCAGTTCCGGGACAGGGTCGACCTACGAGCAGTACTTC. Amino acids: CASSSGTGSTYEQYF.

V is TRBV4-3 and J is TRBJ1-4; D gene unclear. This CDR3 comprises 17 residues. Trimming removed 0 bases at V and 4 bases at J, with 15 bases between. Germline CDR1 reads LGHNA; CDR2 reads YSLEER. Here the CDR3 DNA reads TGCGCCAGCAGCCAAGAAGTGGGCTCCAGCGTTAATGAAAAACTGTTTTTT. This sequence encodes CASSQEVGSSVNEKLFF.

J is TRBJ1-3 and V is TRBV5-4; TRBD1 is a possible D gene (5 bases). The CDR3 has 15 amino acids. Trimming took off 0 bases at V and 2 bases at J, with 9 bases between the two ends. In germline, CDR1 is SGHNT, CDR2 YYREEE (reference sequence). The CDR3 sequence is CASSLARETGNTIYF. The CDR3 DNA follows: TGTGCCAGCAGCTTGGCCAGGGAAACTGGAAACACCATATATTTT.

This clone was detected a few times. The chain couples TRBV30 to TRBJ1-1; tentatively, D is TRBD1 (6 bases). The CDR3 has 11 residues. The germline CDR1 and CDR2 sequences are GTSNPN and SVGIG (reference sequence). The germline V and J ends were trimmed by 5 bases and 7 bases, with 11 bases remaining between them. The CDR3 region has the DNA TGTGCCTGGGGACTCAGGGGTGAAGCTTTCTTT. It encodes CAWGLRGEAFF.

The V and J genes are TRBV5-1 and TRBJ1-6, with a possible D match to TRBD1 (5 bases). V gave up 0 bases and J gave up 9 bases, with 13 bases separating them. CDR1 is SGHRS and CDR2 is YFSETQ in the germline V gene. This CDR3 is 15 amino acids long. This chain's CDR3 is CASSLDTGVISPLHF. DNA for the CDR3: TGCGCCAGCAGCTTGGATACAGGCGTAATTTCACCCCTCCACTTT.

The gene calls are TRBV21-1 and TRBJ1-1. TRBV21-1 is annotated as a pseudogene. This CDR3 is 10 amino acids long. The CDR3 sequence is CASRTVEAFF. DNA of the CDR3: TGTGCCAGCCGAACGGTTGAAGCTTTCTTT.

This chain links TRBV7-6 with TRBJ2-1, with 14 bases fitting TRBD2. Germline CDR1 is SGHVS and CDR2 is FNYEAQ. V dropped 2 bases and J dropped 4; count of bases not matched to a gene: 7. The CDR3 loop spans 18 amino acids. This CDR3 reads CASSLMTSGGAGYNEQFF. The CDR3 nucleotides read TGTGCCAGCAGCTTAATGACTAGCGGGGGGGCCGGGTACAATGAGCAGTTCTTC.

The CDR3 DNA follows: TGTGCCAGCAAAAGCGGGGGGGCCGCTTACGAGCAGTACTTC. It codes for CASKSGGAAYEQYF. The rearrangement links TRBV7-2 to TRBJ2-7; 10 bases match TRBD2. V lost 7 bases, J lost 4 bases, and 7 bases stayed unmatched. Germline V gene lookup returns CDR1 SGHTA and CDR2 FQGNSA. The CDR3 has 14 residues.

The chain carries TRBV7-2 and TRBJ1-2, with D perhaps TRBD1 (5 bases). The germline gives CDR1 SGHTA, CDR2 FQGNSA. V dropped 4 bases and J dropped 6 bases, with 12 bases sitting between them. The CDR3 spans 13 residues. In nucleotides, the CDR3 is TGTGCCAGCAGCTCGGGGGAGATTAATGGCTACACCTTC. It yields the protein CASSSGEINGYTF.

This chain connects TRBV6-5 to TRBJ1-6; no clear D. With 2 bases removed from V and 7 bases from J, the gap between germline ends came to 9 bases. The CDR3 length is 14 residues. CDR1 and CDR2 (germline): MNHEY, SVGAGI. The CDR3, as DNA: TGTGCCAGCAGTTACCCGACTGGGAATTCACCCCTCCACTTT. It yields the protein CASSYPTGNSPLHF.

This chain connects TRBV7-6 to TRBJ2-5, with a tentative D call TRBD1 (6 bases). CDR1 SGHVS and CDR2 FNYEAQ come from the germline V gene. This CDR3 comprises 14 residues. Trimming took 5 bases from V and 2 from J, leaving 12 bases between them. In DNA form, the CDR3 reads TGTGCCAGCAGCCTACAGGGAAATCAAGAGACCCAGTACTTC. Its protein product is CASSLQGNQETQYF.

This clone has only one observation. This rearrangement joins TRBV19 to TRBJ1-1, with 8 nucleotides matching TRBD1. Trimming at V came to 6 bases and at J to 4 bases, leaving 7 bases not matched to a gene. Germline CDR1 is LNHDA and CDR2 is SQIVND (reference sequence). CDR3 length equals 14 residues. CDR3 region: CASSRTGRTTEAFF. The CDR3 DNA reads as TGTGCCAGTAGCCGGACAGGGCGGACCACTGAAGCTTTCTTT.

This clone appeared a few times. This chain connects TRBV30 to TRBJ2-3, with a possible D match to TRBD2 (7 bases). CDR3 size: 14 residues. Germline assignment: CDR1 GTSNPN and CDR2 SVGIG (reference sequence). The germline V and J ends were trimmed by 0 bases and 7 bases, with 14 bases remaining between them. The CDR3 nucleotides are TGTGCCTGGAGTGTATCCGGGGGGCGAAATACGCAGTATTTT. Residues: CAWSVSGGRNTQYF.

V is TRBV18 and J is TRBJ1-2; D ambiguous. V was shortened by 3 bases and J by 0 bases, with 11 bases between the two germline ends. The length of the CDR3 is 15 residues. Germline CDR1 reads KGHSH; CDR2 reads LQKENI. The CDR3 DNA reads TGTGCCAGCTCACCCTCATTGGCTTCTAACTATGGCTACACCTTC. It translates to CASSPSLASNYGYTF.

This chain links TRBV7-9 with TRBJ2-7; D ambiguous. Deletions cut 4 bases from V and 9 bases from J, with 13 bases between. The CDR3 consists of 12 residues. CDR1 and CDR2 from the germline V gene are SEHNR and FQNEAQ (reference sequence). The CDR3: CASSSEPGTQYF. The CDR3, as DNA: TGTGCCAGCAGCTCCGAGCCCGGAACGCAGTACTTC. Full variable domain (rest looked up from reference TRBV7-9 and TRBJ2-7): DTGVSQNPRHKITKRGQNVTFRCDPISEHNRLYWYRQTLGQGPEFLTYFQNEAQLEKSRLLSDRFSAERPKGSFSTLEIQRTEQGDSAMYLCASSSEPGTQYFGPGTRLTVT.

This clone was seen only once. The V and J genes are TRBV11-3 and TRBJ1-4; a weak D match, TRBD1 (5 bases). Germline lookup yields CDR1 SGHNT and CDR2 YENEEA. V dropped 3 bases and J dropped 4 bases, with 21 bases sitting between them. CDR3 length: 18 residues. Here the CDR3 DNA reads TGTGCCAGCAGCTTCCTTCCCATGCAGGGCCAAGGTAATGAAAAACTGTTTTTT. Its protein is CASSFLPMQGQGNEKLFF.